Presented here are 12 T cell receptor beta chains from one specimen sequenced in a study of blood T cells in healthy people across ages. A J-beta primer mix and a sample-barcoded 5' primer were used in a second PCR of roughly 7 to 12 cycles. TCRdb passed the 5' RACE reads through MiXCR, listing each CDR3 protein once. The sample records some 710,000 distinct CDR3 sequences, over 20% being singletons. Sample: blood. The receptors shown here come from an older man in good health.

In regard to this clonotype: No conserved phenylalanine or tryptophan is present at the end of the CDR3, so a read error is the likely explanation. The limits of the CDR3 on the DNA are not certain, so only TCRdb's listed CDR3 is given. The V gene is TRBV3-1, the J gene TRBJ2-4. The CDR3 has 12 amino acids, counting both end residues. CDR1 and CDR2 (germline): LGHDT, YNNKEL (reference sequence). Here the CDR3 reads CASSQDSSFPVL.

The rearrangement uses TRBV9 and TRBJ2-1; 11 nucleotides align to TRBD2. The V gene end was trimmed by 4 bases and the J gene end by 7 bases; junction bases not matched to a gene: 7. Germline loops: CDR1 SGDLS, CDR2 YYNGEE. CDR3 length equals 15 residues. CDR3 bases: TGTGCCAGCAGCCCCCAGACTAGCGGGGAGAATGAGCAGTTCTTC. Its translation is CASSPQTSGENEQFF.

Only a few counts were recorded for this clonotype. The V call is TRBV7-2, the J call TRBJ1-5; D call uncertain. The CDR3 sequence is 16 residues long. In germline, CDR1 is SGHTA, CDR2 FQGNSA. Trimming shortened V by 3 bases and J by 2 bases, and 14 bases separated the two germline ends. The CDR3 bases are TGTGCCAGCAGCTTCATGACCGGGGTTGGCAATCAGCCCCAGCATTTT. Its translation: CASSFMTGVGNQPQHF.

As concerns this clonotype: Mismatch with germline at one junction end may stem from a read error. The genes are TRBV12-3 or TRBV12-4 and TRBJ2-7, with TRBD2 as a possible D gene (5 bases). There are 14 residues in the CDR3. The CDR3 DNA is TGTGCCAGCAGTCTAGCCAGGCAGTCCTACGAGCAGTACTTC. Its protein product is CASSLARQSYEQYF.

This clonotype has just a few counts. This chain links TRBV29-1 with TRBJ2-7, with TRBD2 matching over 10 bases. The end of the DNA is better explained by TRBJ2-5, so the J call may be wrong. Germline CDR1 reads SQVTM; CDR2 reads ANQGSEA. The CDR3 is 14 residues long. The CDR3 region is CSVGIAGGRETQYF. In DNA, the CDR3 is TGCAGCGTCGGAATAGCGGGAGGCAGGGAGACCCAGTACTTC.

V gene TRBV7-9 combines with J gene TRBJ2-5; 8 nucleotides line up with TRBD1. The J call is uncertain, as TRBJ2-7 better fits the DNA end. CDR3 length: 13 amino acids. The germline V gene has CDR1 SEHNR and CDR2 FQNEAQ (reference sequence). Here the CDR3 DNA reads TGTGCCAGCAGCTTCGCCAGGGGGCTCGAGCAGTACTTC. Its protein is CASSFARGLEQYF.

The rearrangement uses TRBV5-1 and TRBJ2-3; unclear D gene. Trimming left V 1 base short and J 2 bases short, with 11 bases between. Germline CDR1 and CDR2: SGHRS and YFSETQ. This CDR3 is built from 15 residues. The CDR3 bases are TGCGCCAGCAGCTTGAGTGATCGGAACACAGATACGCAGTATTTT. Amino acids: CASSLSDRNTDTQYF.

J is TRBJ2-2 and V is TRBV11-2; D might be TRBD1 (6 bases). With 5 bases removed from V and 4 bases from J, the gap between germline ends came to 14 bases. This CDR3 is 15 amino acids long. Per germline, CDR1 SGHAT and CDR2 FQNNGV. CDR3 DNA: TGTGCCAGCAGCCGGGTACAGGGACGCACCGGGGAGCTGTTTTTT. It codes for CASSRVQGRTGELFF.

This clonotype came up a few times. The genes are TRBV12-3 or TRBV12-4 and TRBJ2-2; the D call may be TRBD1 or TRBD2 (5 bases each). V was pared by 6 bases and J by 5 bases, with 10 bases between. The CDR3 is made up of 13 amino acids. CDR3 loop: CASSPWGTGELFF. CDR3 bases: TGTGCCAGCAGCCCGTGGGGGACCGGGGAGCTGTTTTTT.

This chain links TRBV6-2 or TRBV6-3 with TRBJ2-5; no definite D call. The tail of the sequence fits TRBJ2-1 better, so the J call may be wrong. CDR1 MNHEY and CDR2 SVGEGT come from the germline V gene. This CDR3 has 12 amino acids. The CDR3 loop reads CASSYPYNEQFF. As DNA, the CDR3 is TGTGCCAGCAGTTACCCCTACAATGAGCAGTTCTTC.

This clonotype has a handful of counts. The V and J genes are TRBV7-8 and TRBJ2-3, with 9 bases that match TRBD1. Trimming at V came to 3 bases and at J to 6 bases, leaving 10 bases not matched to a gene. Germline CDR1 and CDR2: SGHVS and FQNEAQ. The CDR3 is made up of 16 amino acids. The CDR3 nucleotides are TGTGCCAGCAGCTTTGATCGGACAGGGGAGAGGGATACGCAGTATTTT. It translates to CASSFDRTGERDTQYF.

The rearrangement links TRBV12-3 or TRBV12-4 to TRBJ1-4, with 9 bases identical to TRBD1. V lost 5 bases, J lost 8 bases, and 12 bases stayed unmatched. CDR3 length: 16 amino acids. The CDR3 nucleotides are TGTGCCAGCAGTCCGCAAACAGGGGGCGTCGGAGAAAAACTGTTTTTT. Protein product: CASSPQTGGVGEKLFF.